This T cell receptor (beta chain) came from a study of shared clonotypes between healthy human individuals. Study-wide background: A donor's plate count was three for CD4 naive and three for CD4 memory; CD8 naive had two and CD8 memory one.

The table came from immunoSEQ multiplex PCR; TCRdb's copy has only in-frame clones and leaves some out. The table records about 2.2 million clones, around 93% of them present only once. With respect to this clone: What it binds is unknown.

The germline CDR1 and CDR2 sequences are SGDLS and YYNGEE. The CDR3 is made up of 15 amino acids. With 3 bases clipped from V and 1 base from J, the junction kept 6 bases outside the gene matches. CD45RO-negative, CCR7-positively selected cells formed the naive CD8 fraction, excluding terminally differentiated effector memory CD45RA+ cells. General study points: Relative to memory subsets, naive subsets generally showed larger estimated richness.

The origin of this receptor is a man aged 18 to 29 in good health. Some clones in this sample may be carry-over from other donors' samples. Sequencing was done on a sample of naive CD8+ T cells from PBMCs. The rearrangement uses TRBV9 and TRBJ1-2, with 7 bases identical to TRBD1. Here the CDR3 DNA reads TGTGCCAGCAGCGAGGGACAGACCCTTAACTATGGCTACACCTTC. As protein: CASSEGQTLNYGYTF.